One T cell receptor (beta chain) is described in this entry. The antigen is undetermined. Using a J-beta primer mix together with a sample-barcoded 5' primer, a second PCR was run for roughly 6 to 12 cycles. Each of the samples gave a minimum of 2.5 million paired-end reads that contained CDR3. TCRdb redid the calling of the 5' RACE reads with MiXCR, one entry per CDR3 protein. The table records 1.2 million to 1.5 million distinct CDR3 sequences, approximately 59% of them present only once. This specimen comes from a study of blood T cells in healthy people across ages. There are 14 residues in the CDR3. J lost 5 bases, V lost 6 bases, and 8 bases had no gene match. Germline V gives CDR1 ENHRY, CDR2 SYGVKD. Study findings and constraints: Relative to aged donors, long-lived donors carried more naive CD4+ cells and displayed higher diversity.

The sample comprised blood. This chain joins TRBV10-3 and TRBJ2-7, with 9 positions matching TRBD2. The source is a man between 18 and 29 years old in good health. DNA for the CDR3: TGTGCCATCAGCGGGGGACTAGCTGGCAACGAGCAGTACTTC. Its protein product is CAISGGLAGNEQYF.